These 13 T cell receptor beta chains were sequenced from one sample in a study of pediatric ulcerative colitis. Sequencing used immunoSEQ multiplex PCR; TCRdb keeps in-frame clones, though not all of them. The data show tens of thousands of clones, more than 75% seen once. Sequenced: blood. All receptors derive from a boy aged 5-17 years who was a control in a study of pediatric ulcerative colitis.

The V gene is TRBV9, the J gene TRBJ2-2; unclear D gene. Germline CDR1 and CDR2: SGDLS and YYNGEE. This CDR3 is 14 amino acids long. Trimming removed 0 bases from V and 2 bases from J, with 5 bases in between. Written as DNA, the CDR3 is TGTGCCAGCAGCGTAGGAGCTAACACCGGGGAGCTGTTTTTT. Translation: CASSVGANTGELFF.

The rearrangement joins TRBV7-2 to TRBJ1-2; D is perhaps TRBD1 (5 bases). Germline-derived CDR1 and CDR2 are SGHTA and FQGNSA. This CDR3 spans 14 amino acids. Deletions cut 5 bases from V and 6 bases from J, with 16 bases between. CDR3 amino acids: CASSPALGGHGYTF. The CDR3 DNA reads TGTGCCAGCAGCCCCGCCTTGGGGGGACATGGCTACACCTTC.

CDR3 region: CASSLVRTGPLNQPQHF. The CDR3 nucleotides are TGTGCCAGCAGCTTAGTCAGAACAGGGCCCCTTAATCAGCCCCAGCATTTT. The chain combines TRBV7-4 with TRBJ1-5, with D tentatively TRBD1 (6 bases). Between the trimmed V and J ends, which lost 1 base and 4 bases, there was a span of 17 bases. The germline V gene encodes CDR1 SGHVT and CDR2 SQSDAQ. CDR3 length: 17 residues.

Written as DNA, the CDR3 is TGTGCCAGCAGCTTAGGAACTGGAAACACCATATATTTT. It specifies CASSLGTGNTIYF. The V and J genes are TRBV11-2 and TRBJ1-3, with D hard to call. Trimming took 1 base from V and 2 from J, leaving 3 bases between them. Per germline, CDR1 SGHAT and CDR2 FQNNGV. The CDR3 has 13 amino acids.

The chain links TRBV7-2 to TRBJ2-7; TRBD1 agrees at 7 bases. The length of the CDR3 is 14 residues. Trimming removed 5 bases from V and 3 bases from J; junction bases left unmatched: 7. Per germline, CDR1 SGHTA and CDR2 FQGNSA. The CDR3 sequence: CASSTDRLNYEQYF. The CDR3 DNA reads TGTGCCAGCAGCACGGACAGGTTGAACTACGAGCAGTACTTC.

The chain links TRBV7-2 to TRBJ2-3, with D unresolved. The CDR3 sequence is 13 residues long. Trimming took off 1 base at V and 1 base at J, with 3 bases between the two ends. Germline CDR1 is SGHTA and CDR2 is FQGNSA. CDR3: CASSLEGTDTQYF. The CDR3 DNA follows: TGTGCCAGCAGCTTAGAGGGCACAGATACGCAGTATTTT.

The rearrangement joins TRBV2 to TRBJ1-2, with TRBD1 identical over 8 bases. This CDR3 has 14 amino acids. After removal of 4 bases from V and 0 bases from J, the junction contained 1 base not matched to a gene. The V gene's germline CDR1 is SNHLY and CDR2 FYNNEI. CDR3 loop: CASSGTGSNYGYTF. CDR3 bases: TGTGCCAGCAGTGGGACAGGGTCTAACTATGGCTACACCTTC.

The rearrangement joins TRBV6-4 to TRBJ2-1, with 12 bases lining up with TRBD2. Per germline, CDR1 MRHNA and CDR2 SNTAGT. V was clipped by 0 bases and J by 9 bases; unmatched bases: 9. The CDR3 sequence is 17 residues long. The CDR3 loop reads CASSDSGTSGPGGEQFF. DNA of the CDR3: TGTGCCAGCAGTGACTCCGGGACTAGCGGGCCGGGGGGTGAGCAGTTCTTC.

This clone came up a few times. The genes are TRBV2 and TRBJ1-1; D gene unclear. V was pared by 7 bases and J by 0 bases, with 3 bases between. This CDR3 has 11 residues. Per germline, CDR1 SNHLY and CDR2 FYNNEI. This CDR3 reads CASMLNTEAFF. In DNA, the CDR3 is TGTGCCAGCATGCTGAACACTGAAGCTTTCTTT. Full variable domain (missing parts from reference TRBV2 and TRBJ1-1): EPEVTQTPSHQVTQMGQEVILRCVPISNHLYFYWYRQILGQKVEFLVSFYNNEISEKSEIFDDQFSVERPDGSNFTLKIRSTKLEDSAMYFCASMLNTEAFFGQGTRLTVV.

The chain links TRBV9 to TRBJ2-5, with D hard to call. Trimming took 4 bases from V and 5 from J, leaving 18 bases between them. CDR1 is SGDLS and CDR2 is YYNGEE in the germline V gene. The CDR3 has 15 residues. Here the CDR3 reads CASSPRMISMETQYF. The CDR3 region has the DNA TGTGCCAGCAGCCCGAGGATGATCTCCATGGAGACCCAGTACTTC.

This chain links TRBV6-1 with TRBJ1-2; D remains unclear. The CDR3 length is 14 residues. Germline V gene sequence: CDR1 MNHNS, CDR2 SASEGT. The germline V and J ends were trimmed by 6 bases and 8 bases, with 19 bases remaining between them. CDR3 sequence reads: CASSIRPDLVGYTF. The DNA for the CDR3 is TGTGCCAGCAGCATCCGTCCGGACCTAGTGGGCTACACCTTC.

The chain carries TRBV2 and TRBJ1-3; D is unresolved. From germline, CDR1 is SNHLY and CDR2 FYNNEI. V lost 6 bases, J lost 0 bases, and 9 bases lay in between. This CDR3 is 14 amino acids long. The CDR3 coding sequence is TGTGCCAGCAGCAAGTCCGGCTCTGGAAACACCATATATTTT. As protein: CASSKSGSGNTIYF.

The V call is TRBV21-1, the J call TRBJ1-1. TRBV21-1 is termed a pseudogene. This CDR3 spans 13 amino acids. The CDR3 spells CASSKVGDTEAFF. CDR3 nucleotides: TGTGCCAGCAGCAAAGTCGGGGACACTGAAGCTTTCTTT.